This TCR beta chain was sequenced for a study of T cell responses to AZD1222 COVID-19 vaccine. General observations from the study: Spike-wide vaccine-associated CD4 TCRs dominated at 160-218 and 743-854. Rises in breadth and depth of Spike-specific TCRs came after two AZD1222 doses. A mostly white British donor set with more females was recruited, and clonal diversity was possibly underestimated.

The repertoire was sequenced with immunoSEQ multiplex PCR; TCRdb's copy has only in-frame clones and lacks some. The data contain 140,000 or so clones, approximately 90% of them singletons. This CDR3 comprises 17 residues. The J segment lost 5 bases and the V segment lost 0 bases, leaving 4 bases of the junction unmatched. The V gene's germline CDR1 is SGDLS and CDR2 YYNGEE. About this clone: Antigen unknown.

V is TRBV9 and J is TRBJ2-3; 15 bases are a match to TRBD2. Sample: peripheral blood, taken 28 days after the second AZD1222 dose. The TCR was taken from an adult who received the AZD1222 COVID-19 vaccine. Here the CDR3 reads CASSVGLGLAGGDTQYF. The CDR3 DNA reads TGTGCCAGCAGCGTAGGATTGGGACTAGCGGGAGGAGATACGCAGTATTTT.